One T cell receptor (beta chain) is described in this entry. The antigen remains unidentified. Germline-derived CDR1 and CDR2 are GTSNPN and SVGIG (reference sequence). V dropped 4 bases and J dropped 8; count of bases not matched to a gene: 6. There are 13 residues in the CDR3. By definition, stable hyperthyroidism involved no ophthalmopathy within 18 months of follow-up. The sample is drawn from a study of Graves' ophthalmopathy and Graves' hyperthyroidism. Study-wide results and limits: Appearing in blood as well were most expanded thyroid clonotypes above 0.001 frequency.

Transcripts of RNA were the source for amplifying TCR beta CDR3 regions. HTBI-primed first-round RT-PCR preceded second-round multiplex PCR. In TCRdb, the multiplex PCR reads were re-called with MiXCR into one record per CDR3 protein. The sample carries 600,000 to 650,000 distinct CDR3 sequences, over 20% recorded once. This sequence was found in a woman under 30 with stable Graves' hyperthyroidism. Some clones in this sample may be carry-over from other donors' samples. The rearrangement links TRBV30 to TRBJ2-2; 8 bases align to TRBD2. The material sequenced was peripheral blood. DNA of the CDR3: TGTGCCTGGAATATAGCGGGAAGTGGGGAGCTGTTTTTT. It specifies CAWNIAGSGELFF.